The 29 T cell receptor beta chains reported below all come from one sample, sequenced in a study of T-cell reconstitution after alpha-beta-depleted transplantation in children. The TCRbeta library was prepared with unique molecular identifiers. TCRdb recomputed calls from the PCR reads with MiXCR, one row per CDR3 protein. The table lists 200,000 to 300,000 distinct CDR3 sequences, roughly 25% of them singletons. The sequencing used PBMCs, collected before TCRalphabeta/CD19-depleted stem cell transplant. The receptor source for this set is a girl aged 2-10 years with Fanconi anemia, due to receive a stem cell transplant.

A few counts support this clonotype. The chain links TRBV20-1 to TRBJ2-7; tentatively, D is TRBD1 (6 bases). CDR1 DFQATT and CDR2 SNEGSKA come from the germline V gene (reference sequence). The CDR3 totals 12 residues. V lost 1 base and J lost 5, with 9 bases in between. The DNA for the CDR3 is TGCAGTGCTAGAGGGGACAAGGACGAGCAGTACTTC. This encodes CSARGDKDEQYF.

The V and J genes are TRBV6-5 and TRBJ1-6; maybe TRBD1 (5 bases). Germline CDR1 is MNHEY and CDR2 is SVGAGI. CDR3 length equals 13 residues. V shed 4 bases and J shed 8 bases, with 9 bases lying between them. CDR3 amino acids: CASSSREYSPLHF. CDR3 coding DNA: TGTGCCAGCAGTTCCAGGGAATATTCACCCCTCCACTTT.

This clonotype was seen more than once but under ten times. J is TRBJ2-7 and V is TRBV20-1; tentatively, D is TRBD2 (5 bases). The germline V gene encodes CDR1 DFQATT and CDR2 SNEGSKA (reference sequence). V was shortened by 1 base and J by 3 bases, with 19 bases between the two germline ends. The length of the CDR3 is 16 residues. CDR3 protein: CSARGPLARAYYEQYF. Here the CDR3 DNA reads TGCAGTGCTAGAGGTCCTCTAGCACGAGCTTACTACGAGCAGTACTTC.

Many counts were recorded for this clonotype. The V gene is TRBV4-1, the J gene TRBJ1-1; D is unclear. CDR3 length: 15 amino acids. Germline assignment: CDR1 MGHRA and CDR2 YSYEKL. V lost 0 bases to trimming and J lost 4 bases, with 12 bases between them. CDR3 DNA: TGCGCCAGCAGCCAAGATCCGGGAATCGTCACTGAAGCTTTCTTT. As protein: CASSQDPGIVTEAFF.

V is TRBV29-1 and J is TRBJ2-7, with 12 bases lining up with TRBD2. Per the germline V gene, CDR1 is SQVTM and CDR2 is ANQGSEA. V lost 6 bases to trimming and J lost 3 bases; unmatched junction nucleotides: 3. The CDR3 loop spans 13 amino acids. The CDR3 protein is CSVASGRGYEQYF. The CDR3, as DNA: TGCAGCGTAGCTAGCGGGAGGGGCTACGAGCAGTACTTC.

This clonotype was seen ten or more times. CDR3: CASSRAAGGNEKLFF. The CDR3 coding sequence is TGTGCCAGCAGCAGAGCAGCCGGGGGTAATGAAAAACTGTTTTTT. The rearrangement joins TRBV21-1 to TRBJ1-4; the DNA was not used to check the table's D call, TRBD1. TRBV21-1 is a documented pseudogene. The CDR3 length is 15 residues.

The chain is built from TRBV20-1 and TRBJ2-5; D may be TRBD1 or TRBD2 (7 bases each). CDR1 is DFQATT and CDR2 is SNEGSKA in the germline V gene (reference sequence). Between the trimmed V and J ends, which lost 6 bases and 0 bases, there was a span of 14 bases. The CDR3 covers 14 residues. The CDR3 nucleotides are TGCAGTGCCCAGGGGGGGTCGTACCAAGAGACCCAGTACTTC. Amino acid sequence: CSAQGGSYQETQYF.

This clonotype has a count of ten or more. This rearrangement joins TRBV29-1 to TRBJ2-1, with D tentatively TRBD1 (5 bases). V was pared by 4 bases and J by 6 bases, with 16 bases between. There are 14 residues in the CDR3. CDR1 SQVTM and CDR2 ANQGSEA come from the germline V gene. The CDR3 loop reads CSVVDAGQVNEQFF. CDR3 DNA: TGCAGCGTTGTAGACGCAGGGCAGGTCAATGAGCAGTTCTTC.

The rearrangement links TRBV20-1 to TRBJ2-7; no clear D. The CDR3 sequence is 14 residues long. The V and J ends lost 6 bases and 4 bases respectively, with 19 bases between them. Germline values: CDR1 DFQATT, CDR2 SNEGSKA (reference sequence). CDR3 region: CSATNLRGRYEQYF. The DNA of the CDR3 is TGCAGTGCAACGAACCTTCGCGGAAGGTACGAGCAGTACTTC.

The genes are TRBV29-1 and TRBJ2-1; D is unresolved. The germline gives CDR1 SQVTM, CDR2 ANQGSEA. The CDR3 length is 12 residues. The V end lost 6 bases, the J end lost 6 bases, and 12 bases lay between the germline ends. CDR3 DNA sequence: TGCAGCGTCCTCCGGGCCGGCAATGAGCAGTTCTTC. This sequence encodes CSVLRAGNEQFF.

This clonotype was seen many times. As DNA, the CDR3 is TGCAGTGCTAGAGTCCCGGGCACAGATACGCAGTATTTT. This translates into CSARVPGTDTQYF. V is TRBV20-1 and J is TRBJ2-3, with no clear D. Germline V CDR1 and CDR2: DFQATT, SNEGSKA (reference sequence). The CDR3 has 13 residues. V was pared by 1 base and J by 1 base, with 6 bases between.

The table lists this clonotype with many counts. J is TRBJ2-3 and V is TRBV27; D gene unclear. Per germline, CDR1 MNHEY and CDR2 SMNVEV (reference sequence). The ends were cut back, 5 bases at V and 0 bases at J, with 9 bases in the middle. The CDR3 length is 14 residues. The CDR3 bases are TGTGCCAGCAGTCTACGGGCTAGCACAGATACGCAGTATTTT. This encodes CASSLRASTDTQYF.

This clonotype turned up a few times. The rearrangement uses TRBV29-1 and TRBJ1-3, with D possibly being TRBD1 (6 bases). V was cut by 4 bases and J by 4 bases, with 8 bases left in between. Germline V gene lookup returns CDR1 SQVTM and CDR2 ANQGSEA. The CDR3 contains 12 residues. The CDR3 DNA reads as TGCAGCGTTGGGGACATGGGAAACACCATATATTTT. This codes for CSVGDMGNTIYF.

This clonotype occurred many times. The genes are TRBV6-5 and TRBJ2-1; a possible D gene is TRBD2 (6 bases). CDR1 is MNHEY and CDR2 is SVGAGI in the germline V gene. This CDR3 spans 15 amino acids. V was cut by 7 bases and J by 0 bases, with 13 bases left in between. Here the CDR3 reads CASNIRRVSYNEQFF. In DNA, the CDR3 is TGTGCCAGCAACATCCGGAGGGTCTCCTACAATGAGCAGTTCTTC.

This clonotype was observed many times. This rearrangement joins TRBV12-3 or TRBV12-4 to TRBJ2-7; the D gene is possibly TRBD2 (5 bases). V gave up 6 bases and J gave up 5 bases, with 11 bases separating them. The CDR3 extends over 12 amino acids. The CDR3 is CASSVRGNEQYF. The CDR3 DNA is TGTGCCAGCAGCGTCAGAGGGAACGAGCAGTACTTC.

The chain couples TRBV12-3 or TRBV12-4 to TRBJ2-5, with a weak D call TRBD1 (6 bases). Trimming took 4 bases from V and 4 from J, leaving 16 bases between them. The CDR3 sequence is 15 residues long. CDR3 nucleotides: TGTGCCAGCAGTTCAACAGGGTGGGGGAGAGAGACCCAGTACTTC. Its translation: CASSSTGWGRETQYF.

This clonotype has at least ten counts. V usage is TRBV29-1 and J usage is TRBJ2-7; TRBD2 aligns across 8 bases. The CDR3 covers 12 residues. J gave up 4 bases and V 6 bases, and 5 bases lay outside the gene matches. CDR1 and CDR2 (germline): SQVTM, ANQGSEA. CDR3 nucleotides: TGCAGCGTCTCGGGAGGGCCTTACGAGCAGTACTTC. This encodes CSVSGGPYEQYF.

This clonotype came up many times. This rearrangement joins TRBV29-1 to TRBJ2-7; TRBD2 aligns across 8 bases. The CDR3 contains 12 residues. CDR1 SQVTM and CDR2 ANQGSEA come from the germline V gene. After removal of 7 bases from V and 3 bases from J, the junction contained 5 bases not matched to a gene. The CDR3 reads CSARRGDYEQYF. The CDR3 DNA reads TGCAGCGCAAGGCGGGGGGACTACGAGCAGTACTTC.

The V call is TRBV5-1, the J call TRBJ2-3; D perhaps matches TRBD1 (5 bases). The J call could be wrong; TRBJ1-5 is a better fit for the DNA end. Germline assignment: CDR1 SGHRS and CDR2 YFSETQ. The CDR3 runs to 14 residues. The CDR3 region is CASSLGTFTDTQHF. As DNA, the CDR3 is TGCGCCAGCAGTCTAGGGACTTTCACAGATACGCAGCATTTT.

CDR3 residues: CASTSRGATYNEQFF. DNA for the CDR3: TGCGCCAGCACCTCGAGGGGGGCCACCTACAATGAGCAGTTCTTC. The V gene is TRBV5-1, the J gene TRBJ2-1, with D perhaps assigned TRBD1 or TRBD2 (6 bases each). This CDR3 region has 15 residues. The V end was cut by 6 bases, the J end by 2 bases, with 15 bases between. Looked up from germline, CDR1 is SGHRS and CDR2 is YFSETQ.

This clonotype was found once. J is TRBJ2-7 and V is TRBV20-1; no clear D. Germline lookup yields CDR1 DFQATT and CDR2 SNEGSKA (reference sequence). This CDR3 is 16 amino acids long. The germline V and J ends were trimmed by 3 bases and 0 bases, with 18 bases remaining between them. The DNA for the CDR3 is TGCAGTGCTAGGCCGGATAGTACGGGCTACTCCTACGAGCAGTACTTC. Translated, it gives CSARPDSTGYSYEQYF.

This clonotype occurred many times. The chain combines TRBV21-1 with TRBJ2-7; no DNA check was done on the table's D call, TRBD1. TRBV21-1 is classified as a pseudogene. The CDR3 spans 16 residues. The CDR3 nucleotides read TGTGCCAGCAGCCACCAGGAGACAGGGCCGAGCTACGAGCAGTACTTC. Translating it yields CASSHQETGPSYEQYF.

The V and J genes are TRBV7-9 and TRBJ2-5; D possibly matches TRBD1 or TRBD2 (5 bases each). V dropped 3 bases and J dropped 1 base, with 12 bases sitting between them. The CDR3 totals 15 residues. Germline CDR1 is SEHNR and CDR2 is FQNEAQ (reference sequence). CDR3 DNA: TGTGCCAGCAGCTTTTCGGGACGGATCCAAGAGACCCAGTACTTC. It specifies CASSFSGRIQETQYF. The complete variable domain, with remaining parts taken from reference TRBV7-9 and TRBJ2-5, reads DTGVSQNPRHKITKRGQNVTFRCDPISEHNRLYWYRQTLGQGPEFLTYFQNEAQLEKSRLLSDRFSAERPKGSFSTLEIQRTEQGDSAMYLCASSFSGRIQETQYFGPGTRLLVL.

Ten or more counts support this clonotype. The rearrangement uses TRBV7-8 and TRBJ2-3; either TRBD1 or TRBD2 may fit D (6 bases each). Deletions cut 2 bases from V and 2 bases from J, with 20 bases between. The CDR3 contains 18 residues. Germline CDR1 reads SGHVS; CDR2 reads FQNEAQ. CDR3: CASSLNGGVWSDTDTQYF. Written as DNA, the CDR3 is TGTGCCAGCAGCTTAAACGGGGGCGTTTGGAGTGACACAGATACGCAGTATTTT.

This clonotype was found once. J is TRBJ2-7 and V is TRBV20-1; 12 nucleotides line up with TRBD1. In germline, CDR1 is DFQATT, CDR2 SNEGSKA (reference sequence). The V and J ends lost 2 bases and 7 bases, in that order; junction bases with no gene match: 6. The CDR3 consists of 14 residues. The DNA for the CDR3 is TGCAGTGCTAGAAAGGGACAGGGGGCGGGTGAGCAGTACTTC. Its protein product is CSARKGQGAGEQYF.

The CDR3 reads CASSLAGGFSDTQYF. Written as DNA, the CDR3 is TGTGCCAGCAGCCTAGCGGGAGGGTTTTCAGATACGCAGTATTTT. The gene calls are TRBV6-1 and TRBJ2-3; TRBD2 matches at 12 bases. Trimming at V came to 6 bases and at J to 4 bases, leaving 5 bases not matched to a gene. CDR3 length: 15 residues. CDR1 and CDR2 from the germline V gene are MNHNS and SASEGT.

The V and J genes are TRBV28 and TRBJ1-6, with D maybe TRBD1 (6 bases). CDR1 MDHEN and CDR2 SYDVKM come from the germline V gene. The CDR3 loop spans 13 amino acids. V gave up 6 bases and J gave up 5 bases, with 8 bases separating them. Here the CDR3 reads CASSRDNNSPLHF. The CDR3 DNA is TGTGCCAGCAGCCGGGACAATAATTCACCCCTCCACTTT.

The chain joins TRBV7-8 to TRBJ2-3, with 10 bases that match TRBD2. V was clipped by 5 bases and J by 6 bases; unmatched bases: 11. CDR1 and CDR2 from the germline V gene are SGHVS and FQNEAQ. CDR3 length equals 16 residues. The CDR3 bases are TGTGCCAGCAGCCTAGAGCCTCTAGCGGGAGATGATACGCAGTATTTT. It specifies CASSLEPLAGDDTQYF. Looking up the rest from reference TRBV7-8 and TRBJ2-3 gives the full variable domain: GAGVSQSPRYKVAKRGQDVALRCDPISGHVSLFWYQQALGQGPEFLTYFQNEAQLDKSGLPSDRFFAERPEGSVSTLKIQRTQQEDSAVYLCASSLEPLAGDDTQYFGPGTRLTVL.

The chain recombines TRBV20-1 with TRBJ2-5, with D unclear. The ends were cut back, 2 bases at V and 3 bases at J, with 7 bases in the middle. Germline values: CDR1 DFQATT, CDR2 SNEGSKA (reference sequence). The CDR3 covers 12 residues. For the CDR3, the DNA is TGCAGTGCTAGACGAGAAGAAGAGACCCAGTACTTC. Translated, it gives CSARREEETQYF.